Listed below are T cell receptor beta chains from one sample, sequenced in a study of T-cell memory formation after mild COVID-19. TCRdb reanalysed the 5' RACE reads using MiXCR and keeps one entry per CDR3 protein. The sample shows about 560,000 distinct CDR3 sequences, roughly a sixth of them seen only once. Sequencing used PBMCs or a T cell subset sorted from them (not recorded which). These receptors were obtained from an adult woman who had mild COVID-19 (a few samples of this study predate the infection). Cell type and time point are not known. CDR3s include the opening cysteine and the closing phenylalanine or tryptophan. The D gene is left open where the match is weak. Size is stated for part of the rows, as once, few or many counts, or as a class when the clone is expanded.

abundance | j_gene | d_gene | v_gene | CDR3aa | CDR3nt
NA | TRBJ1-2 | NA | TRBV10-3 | CATGINNGDGYTF | TGTGCCACCGGGATTAATAACGGCGATGGCTACACCTTC
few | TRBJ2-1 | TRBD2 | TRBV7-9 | CASQREGNEQFF | TGTGCCAGCCAGCGGGAGGGCAATGAGCAGTTCTTC
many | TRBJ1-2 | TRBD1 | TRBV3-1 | CASSPGQGDYGYTF | TGTGCCAGCAGCCCGGGACAGGGAGACTATGGCTACACCTTC
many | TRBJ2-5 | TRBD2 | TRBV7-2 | CASSLAGGGRAIETQYF | TGTGCCAGCAGCTTAGCGGGGGGCGGGAGGGCCATAGAGACCCAGTACTTC
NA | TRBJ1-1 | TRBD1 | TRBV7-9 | CASSLVRDRGHSEAFF | TGTGCCAGCAGCTTAGTGCGGGACAGGGGGCATAGTGAAGCTTTCTTT
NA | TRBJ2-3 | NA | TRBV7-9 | CASSFSWATDTQYF | TGTGCCAGCAGCTTTTCGTGGGCCACAGATACGCAGTATTTT
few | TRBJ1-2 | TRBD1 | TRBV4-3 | CASSQLGQGFGYTF | TGCGCCAGCAGCCAATTAGGACAGGGGTTTGGCTACACCTTC
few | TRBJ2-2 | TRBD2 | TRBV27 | CASSSLAGGPFPPLTGELFF | TGTGCCAGCAGTTCTCTAGCGGGAGGGCCCTTTCCCCCGTTAACCGGGGAGCTGTTTTTT
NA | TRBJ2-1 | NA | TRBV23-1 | CASSKIARYHEQFF | TGCGCCAGCAGTAAAATCGCCAGGTACCATGAGCAGTTCTTC
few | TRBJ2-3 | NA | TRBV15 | CATSRVLPDTQYF | TGTGCCACCAGCAGAGTGCTGCCAGATACGCAGTATTTT
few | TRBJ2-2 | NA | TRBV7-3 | CASSSLGDTGELFF | TGTGCCAGCAGCTCCCTTGGGGACACCGGGGAGCTGTTTTTT
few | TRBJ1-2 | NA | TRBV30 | CAWGRVVGGYTF | TGTGCCTGGGGAAGGGTGGTTGGTGGCTACACCTTC
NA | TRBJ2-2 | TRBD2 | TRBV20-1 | CSARDSSGRAPGELFF | TGCAGTGCTAGAGACAGTAGCGGGAGGGCCCCCGGGGAGCTGTTTTTT
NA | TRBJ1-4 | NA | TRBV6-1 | CASSGNAGTDGVEKLFF | TGTGCCAGCAGTGGTAATGCCGGGACCGACGGCGTTGAAAAACTGTTTTTT
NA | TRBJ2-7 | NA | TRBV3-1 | CASSLGGSGREEQYF | TGTGCCAGCAGCCTTGGGGGGTCTGGGCGTGAAGAGCAGTACTTC
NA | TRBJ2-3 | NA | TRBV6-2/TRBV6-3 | CASSLGSLMDTQYF | TGTGCCAGCAGCCTTGGGTCCCTAATGGATACGCAGTATTTT
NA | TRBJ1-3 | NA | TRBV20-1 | CSARGSNGNTIYF | TGCAGTGCTAGAGGAAGTAACGGAAACACCATATATTTT
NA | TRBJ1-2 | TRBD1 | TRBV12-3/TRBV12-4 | CASRFSQGAYGYTF | TGTGCCAGCAGATTCTCACAGGGGGCCTATGGCTACACCTTC
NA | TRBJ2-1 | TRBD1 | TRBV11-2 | CASSSTGQTYNEQFF | TGTGCCAGCAGCTCCACGGGACAGACCTACAATGAGCAGTTCTTC
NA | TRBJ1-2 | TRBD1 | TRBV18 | CASSPSRGLSKDYTF | TGTGCCAGCTCACCATCCAGGGGGCTGTCCAAGGACTACACCTTC
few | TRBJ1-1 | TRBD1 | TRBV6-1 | CASSGIGGHGRTEAFF | TGTGCCAGCAGCGGAATAGGGGGCCACGGGAGGACTGAAGCTTTCTTT
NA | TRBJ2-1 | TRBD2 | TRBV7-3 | CASSLAGEMYEQFF | TGTGCCAGCAGCTTAGCGGGAGAGATGTATGAGCAGTTCTTC
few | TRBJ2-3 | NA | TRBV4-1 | CASSQEHTDTQYF | TGCGCCAGCAGCCAAGAGCACACAGATACGCAGTATTTT
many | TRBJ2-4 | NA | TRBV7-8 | CASSLGGIHIQYF | TGTGCCAGCAGCTTAGGAGGGATACACATTCAGTACTTC
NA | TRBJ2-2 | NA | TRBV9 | CASSVHSDRELFF | TGTGCCAGCAGCGTACATTCTGATAGGGAGCTGTTTTTT
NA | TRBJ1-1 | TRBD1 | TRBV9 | CASSAVDREAFF | TGTGCCAGCAGCGCTGTGGACAGGGAAGCTTTCTTT
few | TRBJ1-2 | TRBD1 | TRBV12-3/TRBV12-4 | CASSLTRTGGNYGYTF | TGTGCCAGCAGCCTAACTAGGACAGGGGGCAACTATGGCTACACCTTC
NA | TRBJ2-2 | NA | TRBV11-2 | CASSRRQVTGELFF | TGTGCCAGCAGCCGCCGACAGGTCACCGGGGAGCTGTTTTTT
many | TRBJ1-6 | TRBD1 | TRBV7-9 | CASSLVQGNSPLHF | TGTGCCAGCAGTTTGGTACAGGGGAATTCACCCCTCCACTTT
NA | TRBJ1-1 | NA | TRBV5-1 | CASKQGSEAFF | TGCGCCAGCAAGCAAGGATCTGAAGCTTTCTTT
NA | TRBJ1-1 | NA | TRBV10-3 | CAIRAPTGGEAFF | TGTGCCATCAGGGCCCCGACAGGCGGAGAAGCTTTCTTT
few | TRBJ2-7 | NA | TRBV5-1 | CASSLGRRTSYEQYF | TGCGCCAGCAGCTTGGGACGGCGTACATCCTACGAGCAGTACTTC
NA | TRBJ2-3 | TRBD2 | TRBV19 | CASSSERGSTDTQYF | TGTGCCAGTAGTAGCGAGCGGGGGAGCACAGATACGCAGTATTTT
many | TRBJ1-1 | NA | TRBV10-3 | CAISVGQNTEAFF | TGTGCCATCAGTGTGGGTCAGAACACTGAAGCTTTCTTT
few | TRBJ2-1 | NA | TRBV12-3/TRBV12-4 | CASSLEVSGYEQFF | TGTGCCAGCAGTTTAGAGGTATCGGGGTATGAGCAGTTCTTC
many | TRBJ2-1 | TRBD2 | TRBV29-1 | CSAWGLAGGPKGEQFF | TGCAGCGCCTGGGGACTAGCGGGAGGGCCTAAAGGCGAGCAGTTCTTC
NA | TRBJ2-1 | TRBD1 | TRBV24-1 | CATSDLGQGSNNEQFF | TGTGCCACCAGTGACTTAGGACAGGGCTCTAACAATGAGCAGTTCTTC
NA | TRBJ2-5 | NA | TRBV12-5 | CASGLPTGGKETQYF | TGTGCTAGTGGTTTGCCCACAGGTGGGAAGGAGACCCAGTACTTC
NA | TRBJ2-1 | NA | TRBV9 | CASSADSYNEQFF | TGTGCCAGCAGCGCTGACAGCTACAATGAGCAGTTCTTC
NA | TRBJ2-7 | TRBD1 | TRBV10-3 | CAISELGQGAYEQYF | TGTGCCATCAGTGAACTGGGACAGGGGGCCTACGAGCAGTACTTC
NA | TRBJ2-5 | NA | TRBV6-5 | CASSYEKGSTYQETQYF | TGTGCCAGCAGTTACGAGAAAGGCTCCACGTACCAAGAGACCCAGTACTTC
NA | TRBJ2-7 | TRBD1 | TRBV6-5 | CASSRSGGPEQYF | TGTGCCAGCAGCAGATCAGGGGGCCCCGAGCAGTACTTC
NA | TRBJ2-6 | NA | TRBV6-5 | CASSYEPPSGANVLTF | TGTGCCAGCAGTTACGAGCCCCCTTCTGGGGCCAACGTCCTGACTTTC
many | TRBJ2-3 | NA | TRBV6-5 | CASSRKGTDTQYF | TGTGCCAGCAGCCGCAAAGGAACAGATACGCAGTATTTT
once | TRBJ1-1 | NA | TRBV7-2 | CASSQSVGFEAFF | TGTGCCAGCAGTCAGAGTGTGGGGTTTGAAGCTTTCTTT
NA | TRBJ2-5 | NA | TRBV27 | CASSLSTKPRETQYF | TGTGCCAGCAGTTTATCCACAAAACCCCGGGAGACCCAGTACTTC
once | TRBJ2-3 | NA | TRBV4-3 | CASSRRDPLSTDTQYF | TGCGCCAGCAGCCGGCGGGATCCGCTTAGCACAGATACGCAGTATTTT
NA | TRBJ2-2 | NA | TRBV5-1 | CASSRDLGVGELFF | TGCGCCAGCAGCCGTGACCTTGGGGTTGGGGAGCTGTTTTTT
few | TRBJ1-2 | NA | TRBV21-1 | CASSEDRTSDYGYTF | TGTGCCAGCAGCGAAGACAGGACTTCAGACTATGGCTACACCTTC
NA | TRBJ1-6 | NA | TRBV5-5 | CASSLVGGSSYNSPLHF | TGTGCCAGCAGCTTGGTAGGAGGTAGCTCCTATAATTCACCCCTCCACTTT
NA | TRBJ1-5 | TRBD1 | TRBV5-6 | CASSLGTGVQPQHF | TGTGCCAGCAGCTTGGGGACAGGGGTCCAGCCCCAGCATTTT
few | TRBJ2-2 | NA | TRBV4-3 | CASSQGGTATGELFF | TGCGCCAGCAGCCAAGGCGGGACAGCCACCGGGGAGCTGTTTTTT
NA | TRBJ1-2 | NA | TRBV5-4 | CASSLDSGLLGEGYTF | TGTGCCAGCAGCTTGGATTCAGGTCTCCTCGGTGAAGGCTACACCTTC
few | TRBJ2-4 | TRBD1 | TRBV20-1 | CSARPTGSGKNIQYF | TGCAGTGCTAGACCGACAGGGTCGGGCAAAAACATTCAGTACTTC
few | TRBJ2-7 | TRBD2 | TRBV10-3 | CAISESGRGENEQYF | TGTGCCATCAGTGAGTCGGGTCGGGGGGAAAACGAGCAGTACTTC
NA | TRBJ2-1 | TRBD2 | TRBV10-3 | CATEARESNTEQFF | TGTGCCACAGAGGCGCGGGAGAGTAACACTGAGCAGTTCTTC
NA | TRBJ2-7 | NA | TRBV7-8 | CASSPAGNRQYF | TGTGCCAGCAGCCCCGCGGGAAACCGGCAGTACTTC